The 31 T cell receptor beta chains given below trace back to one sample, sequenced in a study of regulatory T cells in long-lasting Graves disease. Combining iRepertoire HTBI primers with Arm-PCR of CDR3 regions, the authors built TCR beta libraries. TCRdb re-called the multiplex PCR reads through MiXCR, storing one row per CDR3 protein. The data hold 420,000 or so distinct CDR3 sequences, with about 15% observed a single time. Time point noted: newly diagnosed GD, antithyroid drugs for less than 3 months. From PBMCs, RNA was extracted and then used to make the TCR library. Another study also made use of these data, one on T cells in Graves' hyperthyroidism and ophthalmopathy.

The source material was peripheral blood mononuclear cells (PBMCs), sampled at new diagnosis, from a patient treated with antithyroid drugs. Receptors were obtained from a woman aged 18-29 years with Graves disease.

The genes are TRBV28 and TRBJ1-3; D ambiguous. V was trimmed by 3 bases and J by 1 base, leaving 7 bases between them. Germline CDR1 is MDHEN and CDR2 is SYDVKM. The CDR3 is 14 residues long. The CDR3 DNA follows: TGTGCCAGCAGTTTTCAGAGTTCTGGAAACACCATATATTTT. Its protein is CASSFQSSGNTIYF.

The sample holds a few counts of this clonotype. In nucleotides, the CDR3 is TGCAGCGTGCGACAGACGAATGGCTACACCTTC. Translating it yields CSVRQTNGYTF. The gene calls are TRBV29-1 and TRBJ1-2; a weak D match, TRBD1 (5 bases). This CDR3 comprises 11 residues. V was clipped by 6 bases and J by 6 bases, with 11 bases between them. Germline V gene data show CDR1 as SQVTM and CDR2 as ANQGSEA.

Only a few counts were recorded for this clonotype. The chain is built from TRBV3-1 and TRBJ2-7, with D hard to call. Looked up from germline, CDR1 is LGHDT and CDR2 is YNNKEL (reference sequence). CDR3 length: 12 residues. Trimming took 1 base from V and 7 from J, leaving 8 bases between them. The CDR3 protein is CASSQGVWEQYF. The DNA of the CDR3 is TGTGCCAGCAGCCAAGGGGTTTGGGAGCAGTACTTC.

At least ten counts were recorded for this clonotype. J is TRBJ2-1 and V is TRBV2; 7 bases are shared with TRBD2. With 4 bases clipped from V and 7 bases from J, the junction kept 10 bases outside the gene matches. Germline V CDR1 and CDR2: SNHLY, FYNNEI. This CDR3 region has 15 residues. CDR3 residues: CASSGRTRNSNEQFF. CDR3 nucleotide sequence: TGTGCCAGCAGTGGGAGGACTAGGAATTCTAATGAGCAGTTCTTC.

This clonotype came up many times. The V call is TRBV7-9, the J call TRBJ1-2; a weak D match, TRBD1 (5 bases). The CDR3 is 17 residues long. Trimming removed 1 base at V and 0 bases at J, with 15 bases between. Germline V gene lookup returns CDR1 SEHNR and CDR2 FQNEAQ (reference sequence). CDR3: CASSLEGWDGANYGYTF. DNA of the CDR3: TGTGCCAGCAGCTTAGAGGGGTGGGACGGCGCTAACTATGGCTACACCTTC.

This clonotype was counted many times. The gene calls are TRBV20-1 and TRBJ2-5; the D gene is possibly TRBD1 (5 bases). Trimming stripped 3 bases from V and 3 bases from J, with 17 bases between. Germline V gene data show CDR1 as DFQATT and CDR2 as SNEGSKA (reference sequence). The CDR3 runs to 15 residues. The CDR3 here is CSARGRAGREETQYF. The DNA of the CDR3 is TGCAGTGCTAGGGGAAGGGCAGGGCGAGAAGAGACCCAGTACTTC.

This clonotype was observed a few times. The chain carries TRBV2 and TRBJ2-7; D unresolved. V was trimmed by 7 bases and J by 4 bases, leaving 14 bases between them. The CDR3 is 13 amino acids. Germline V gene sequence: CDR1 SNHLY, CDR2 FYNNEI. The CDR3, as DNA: TGTGCCAGCATATCACCCCCTCAGTACGAGCAGTACTTC. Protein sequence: CASISPPQYEQYF.

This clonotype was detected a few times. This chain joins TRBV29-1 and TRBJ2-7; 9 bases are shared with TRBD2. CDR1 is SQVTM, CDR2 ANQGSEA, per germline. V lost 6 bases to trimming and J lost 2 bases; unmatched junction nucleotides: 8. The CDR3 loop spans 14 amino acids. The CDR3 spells CSVFLAGPPYEQYF. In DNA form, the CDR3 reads TGCAGCGTGTTCCTAGCGGGGCCACCCTACGAGCAGTACTTC.

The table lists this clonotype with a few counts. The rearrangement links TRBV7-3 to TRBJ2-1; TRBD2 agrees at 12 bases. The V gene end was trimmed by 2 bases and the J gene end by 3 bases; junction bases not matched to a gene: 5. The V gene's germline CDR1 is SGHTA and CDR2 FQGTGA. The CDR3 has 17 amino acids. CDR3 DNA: TGTGCCAGCAGCTTATGGGGGACTAGCGGGCTCTACAATGAGCAGTTCTTC. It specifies CASSLWGTSGLYNEQFF. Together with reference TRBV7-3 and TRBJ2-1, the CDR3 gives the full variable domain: GAGVSQTPSNKVTEKGKYVELRCDPISGHTALYWYRQSLGQGPEFLIYFQGTGAADDSGLPNDRFFAVRPEGSVSTLKIQRTERGDSAVYLCASSLWGTSGLYNEQFFGPGTRLTVL.

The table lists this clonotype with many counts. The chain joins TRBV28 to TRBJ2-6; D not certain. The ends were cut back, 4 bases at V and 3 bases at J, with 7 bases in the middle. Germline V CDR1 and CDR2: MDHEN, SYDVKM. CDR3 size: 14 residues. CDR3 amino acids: CASSSRVGANVLTF. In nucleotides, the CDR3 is TGTGCCAGCAGTTCCCGAGTTGGGGCCAACGTCCTGACTTTC.

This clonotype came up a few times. The CDR3 DNA reads TGTGCCAGCAGCCCCCGGCAGGTTGTCTACGAGCAGTACTTC. It codes for CASSPRQVVYEQYF. The chain carries TRBV5-6 and TRBJ2-7; D unclear. Trimming removed 4 bases from V and 3 bases from J, with 14 bases in between. Germline V gene data show CDR1 as SGHDT and CDR2 as YYEEEE. The CDR3 is 14 residues long.

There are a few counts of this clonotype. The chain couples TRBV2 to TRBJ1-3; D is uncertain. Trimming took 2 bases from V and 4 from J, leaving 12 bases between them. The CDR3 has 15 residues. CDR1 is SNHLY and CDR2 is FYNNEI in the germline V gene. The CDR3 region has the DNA TGTGCCAGCAGTGAATGGAGCCAGGTCGGAAACACCATATATTTT. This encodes CASSEWSQVGNTIYF.

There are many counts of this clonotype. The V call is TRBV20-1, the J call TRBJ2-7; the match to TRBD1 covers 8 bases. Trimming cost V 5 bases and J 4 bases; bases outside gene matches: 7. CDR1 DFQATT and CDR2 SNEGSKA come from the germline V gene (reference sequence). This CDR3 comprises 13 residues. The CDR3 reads CSAVSDRVYEQYF. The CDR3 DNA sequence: TGCAGTGCTGTATCGGACAGGGTATACGAGCAGTACTTC.

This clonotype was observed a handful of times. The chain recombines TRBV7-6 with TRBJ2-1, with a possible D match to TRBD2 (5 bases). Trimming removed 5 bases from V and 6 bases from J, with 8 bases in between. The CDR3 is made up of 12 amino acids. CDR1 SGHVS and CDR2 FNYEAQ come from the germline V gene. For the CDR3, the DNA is TGTGCCAGCAGCGGACTGATCAATGAGCAGTTCTTC. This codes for CASSGLINEQFF.

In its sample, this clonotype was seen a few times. CDR3 loop: CASSEAPTGGYNEQFF. In DNA, the CDR3 is TGCGCCAGCAGCGAAGCTCCCACCGGGGGTTACAATGAGCAGTTCTTC. The chain is built from TRBV4-1 and TRBJ2-1, with D tentatively TRBD2 (6 bases). CDR3 length equals 16 residues. Trimming took 5 bases from V and 4 from J, leaving 18 bases between them. Germline lookup yields CDR1 MGHRA and CDR2 YSYEKL.

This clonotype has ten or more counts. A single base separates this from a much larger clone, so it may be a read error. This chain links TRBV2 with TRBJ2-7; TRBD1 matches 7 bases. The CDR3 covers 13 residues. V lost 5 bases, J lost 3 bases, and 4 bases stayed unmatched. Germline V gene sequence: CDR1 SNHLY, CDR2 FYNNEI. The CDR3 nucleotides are TGTGCCAGCAGTTCAGGGACAGACTACGAGCAGTACTTC. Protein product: CASSSGTDYEQYF.

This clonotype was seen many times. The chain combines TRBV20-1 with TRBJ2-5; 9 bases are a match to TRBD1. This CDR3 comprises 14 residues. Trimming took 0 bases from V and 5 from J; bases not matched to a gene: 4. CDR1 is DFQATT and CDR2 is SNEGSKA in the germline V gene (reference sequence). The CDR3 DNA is TGCAGTGCTAGAGACGGGACAGGGTGGGAGACCCAGTACTTC. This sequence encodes CSARDGTGWETQYF.

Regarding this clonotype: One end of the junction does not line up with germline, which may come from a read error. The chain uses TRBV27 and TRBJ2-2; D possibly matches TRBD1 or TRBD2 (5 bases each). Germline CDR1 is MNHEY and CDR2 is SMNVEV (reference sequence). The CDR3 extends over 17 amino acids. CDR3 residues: CASSLAPGPGNTGKLFF. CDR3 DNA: TGTGCCAGCAGTTTAGCCCCCGGGCCAGGGAACACCGGGAAGCTGTTTTTT.

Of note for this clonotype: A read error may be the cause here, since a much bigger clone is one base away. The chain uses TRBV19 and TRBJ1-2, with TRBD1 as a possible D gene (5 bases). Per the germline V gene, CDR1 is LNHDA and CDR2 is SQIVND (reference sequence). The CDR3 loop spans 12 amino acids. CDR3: CASSMPQGGYIF. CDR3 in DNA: TGTGCCAGTAGTATGCCGCAGGGTGGCTACATCTTC.

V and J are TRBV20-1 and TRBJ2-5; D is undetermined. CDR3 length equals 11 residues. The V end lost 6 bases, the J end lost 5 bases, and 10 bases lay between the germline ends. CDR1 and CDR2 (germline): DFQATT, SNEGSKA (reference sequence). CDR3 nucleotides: TGCAGTGCGTCGCCTGAGGAGACCCAGTACTTC. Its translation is CSASPEETQYF.

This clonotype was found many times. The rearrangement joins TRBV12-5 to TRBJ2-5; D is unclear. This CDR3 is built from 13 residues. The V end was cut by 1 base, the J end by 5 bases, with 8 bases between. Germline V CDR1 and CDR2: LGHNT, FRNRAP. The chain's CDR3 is CASGLGGWETQYF. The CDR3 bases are TGTGCTAGTGGTTTGGGAGGTTGGGAGACCCAGTACTTC.

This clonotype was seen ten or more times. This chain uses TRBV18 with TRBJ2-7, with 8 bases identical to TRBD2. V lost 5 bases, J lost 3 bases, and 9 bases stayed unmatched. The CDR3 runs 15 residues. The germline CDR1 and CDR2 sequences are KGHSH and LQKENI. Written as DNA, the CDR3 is TGTGCCAGCTCAGCAACCGGGACTAGTATCTACGAGCAGTACTTC. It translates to CASSATGTSIYEQYF.

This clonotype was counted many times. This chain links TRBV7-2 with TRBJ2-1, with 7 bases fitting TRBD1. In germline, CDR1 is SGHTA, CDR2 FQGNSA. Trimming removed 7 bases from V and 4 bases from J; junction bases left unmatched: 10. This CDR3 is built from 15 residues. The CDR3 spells CASTPDRQMYNEQFF. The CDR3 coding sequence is TGTGCCAGCACCCCGGACAGGCAAATGTACAATGAGCAGTTCTTC.

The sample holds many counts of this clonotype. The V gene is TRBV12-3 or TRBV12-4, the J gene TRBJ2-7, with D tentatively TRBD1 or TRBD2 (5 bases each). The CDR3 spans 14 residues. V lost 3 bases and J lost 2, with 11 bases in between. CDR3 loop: CASSFGAGTYEQYF. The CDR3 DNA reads TGTGCCAGCAGTTTCGGGGCAGGGACCTACGAGCAGTACTTC.

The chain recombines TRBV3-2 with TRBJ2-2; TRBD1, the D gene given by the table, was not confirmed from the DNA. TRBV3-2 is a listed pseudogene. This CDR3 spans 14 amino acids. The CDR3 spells CASSQDRGVGELFF. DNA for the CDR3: TGTGCCAGCAGCCAAGATCGGGGGGTCGGGGAGCTGTTTTTT.

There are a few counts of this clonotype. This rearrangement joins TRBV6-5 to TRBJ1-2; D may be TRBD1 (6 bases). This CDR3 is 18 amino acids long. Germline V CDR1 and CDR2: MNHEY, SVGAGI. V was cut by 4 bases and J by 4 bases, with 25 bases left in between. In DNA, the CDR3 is TGTGCCAGCAGTTGGGGGCGGGGAGAACAGGCCCTATCCTATGGCTACACCTTC. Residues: CASSWGRGEQALSYGYTF.

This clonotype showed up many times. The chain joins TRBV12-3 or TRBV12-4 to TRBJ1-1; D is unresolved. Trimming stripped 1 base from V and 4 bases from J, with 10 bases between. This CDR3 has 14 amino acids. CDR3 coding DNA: TGTGCCAGCAGTTTAGTCAGTTGGGGCACTGAAGCTTTCTTT. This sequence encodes CASSLVSWGTEAFF.

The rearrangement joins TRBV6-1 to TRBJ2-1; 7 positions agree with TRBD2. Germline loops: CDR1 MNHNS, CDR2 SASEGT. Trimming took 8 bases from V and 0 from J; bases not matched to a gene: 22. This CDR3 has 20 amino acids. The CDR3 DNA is TGTGCCAGCGGGGGTCCGGCTAGCGGACGATCCAGGAGCTCCTACAATGAGCAGTTCTTC. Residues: CASGGPASGRSRSSYNEQFF.

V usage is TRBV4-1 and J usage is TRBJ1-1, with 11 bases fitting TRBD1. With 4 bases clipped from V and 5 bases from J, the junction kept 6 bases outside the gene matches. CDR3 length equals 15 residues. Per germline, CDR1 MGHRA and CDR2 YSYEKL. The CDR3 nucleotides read TGCGCCAGCAGCCGTGGACAGGGGGCTTATACTGAAGCTTTCTTT. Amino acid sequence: CASSRGQGAYTEAFF.

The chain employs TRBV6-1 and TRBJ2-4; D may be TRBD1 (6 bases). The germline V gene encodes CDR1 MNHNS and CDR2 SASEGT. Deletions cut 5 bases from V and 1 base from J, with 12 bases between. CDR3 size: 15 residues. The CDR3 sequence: CASSLQGSAKNIQYF. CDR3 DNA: TGTGCCAGCAGTCTACAGGGCTCGGCCAAAAACATTCAGTACTTC.

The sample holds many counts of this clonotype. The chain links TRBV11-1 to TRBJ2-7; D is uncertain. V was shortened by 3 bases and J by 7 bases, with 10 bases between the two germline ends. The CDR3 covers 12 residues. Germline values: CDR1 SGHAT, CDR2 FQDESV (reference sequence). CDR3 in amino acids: CASSFVGREQYF. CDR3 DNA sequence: TGTGCCAGCAGCTTTGTCGGCAGGGAGCAGTACTTC.